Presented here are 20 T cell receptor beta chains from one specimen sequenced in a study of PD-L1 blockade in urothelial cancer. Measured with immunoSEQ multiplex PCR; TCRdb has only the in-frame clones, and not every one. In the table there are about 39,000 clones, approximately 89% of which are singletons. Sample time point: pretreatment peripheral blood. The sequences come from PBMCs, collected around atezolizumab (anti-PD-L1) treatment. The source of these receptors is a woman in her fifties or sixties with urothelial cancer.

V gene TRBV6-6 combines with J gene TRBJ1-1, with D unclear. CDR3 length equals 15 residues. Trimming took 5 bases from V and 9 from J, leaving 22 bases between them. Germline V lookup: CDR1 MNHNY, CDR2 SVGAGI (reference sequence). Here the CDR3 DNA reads TGTGCCAGCAGTATCTCGGCGGCCCCTGCTCCTCAAGCTTTCTTT. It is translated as CASSISAAPAPQAFF.

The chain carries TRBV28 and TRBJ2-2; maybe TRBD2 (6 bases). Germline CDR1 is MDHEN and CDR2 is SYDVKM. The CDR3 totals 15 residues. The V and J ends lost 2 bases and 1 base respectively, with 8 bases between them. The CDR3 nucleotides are TGTGCCAGCAGTTTACGGGGACTGAACACCGGGGAGCTGTTTTTT. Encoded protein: CASSLRGLNTGELFF.

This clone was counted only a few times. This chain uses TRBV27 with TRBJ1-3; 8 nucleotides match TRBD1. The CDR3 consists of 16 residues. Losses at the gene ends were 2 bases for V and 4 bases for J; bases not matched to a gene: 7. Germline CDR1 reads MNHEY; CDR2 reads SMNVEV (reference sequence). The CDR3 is CASSLRGRGLGNTIYF. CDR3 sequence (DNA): TGTGCCAGCAGTTTAAGAGGCAGGGGGCTAGGAAACACCATATATTTT.

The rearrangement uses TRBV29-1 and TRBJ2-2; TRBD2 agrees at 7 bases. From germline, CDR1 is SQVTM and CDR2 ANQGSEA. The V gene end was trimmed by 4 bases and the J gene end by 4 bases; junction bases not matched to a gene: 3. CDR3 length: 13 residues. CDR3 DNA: TGCAGCGTTGGGGAGGGGACCACCGGGGAGCTGTTTTTT. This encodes CSVGEGTTGELFF.

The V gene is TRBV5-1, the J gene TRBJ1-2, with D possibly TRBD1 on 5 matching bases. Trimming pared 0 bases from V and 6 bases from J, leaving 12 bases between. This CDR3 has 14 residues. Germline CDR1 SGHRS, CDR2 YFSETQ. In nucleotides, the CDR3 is TGCGCCAGCAGCTTGGAGGGGAAGTCTAATGGCTACACCTTC. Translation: CASSLEGKSNGYTF.

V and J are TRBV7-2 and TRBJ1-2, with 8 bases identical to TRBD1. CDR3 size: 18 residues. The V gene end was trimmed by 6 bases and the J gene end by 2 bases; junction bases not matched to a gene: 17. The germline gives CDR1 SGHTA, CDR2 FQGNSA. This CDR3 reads CASRFPLARGRLNYGYTF. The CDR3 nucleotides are TGTGCCAGCAGGTTTCCTCTGGCCAGGGGGCGTTTGAACTATGGCTACACCTTC.

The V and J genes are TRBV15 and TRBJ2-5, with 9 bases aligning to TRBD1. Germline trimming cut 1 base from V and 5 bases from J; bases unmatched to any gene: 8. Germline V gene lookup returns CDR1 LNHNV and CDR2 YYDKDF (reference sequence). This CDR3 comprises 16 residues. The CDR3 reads CATSRGMTGGRETQYF. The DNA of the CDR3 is TGTGCCACCAGCAGAGGCATGACAGGGGGTCGGGAGACCCAGTACTTC. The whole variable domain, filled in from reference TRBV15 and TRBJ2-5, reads DAMVIQNPRYQVTQFGKPVTLSCSQTLNHNVMYWYQQKSSQAPKLLFHYYDKDFNNEADTPDNFQSRRPNTSFCFLDIRSPGLGDTAMYLCATSRGMTGGRETQYFGPGTRLLVL.

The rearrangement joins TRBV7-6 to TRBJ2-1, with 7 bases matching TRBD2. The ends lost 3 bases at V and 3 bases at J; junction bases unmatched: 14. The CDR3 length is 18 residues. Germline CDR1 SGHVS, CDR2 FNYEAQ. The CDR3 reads CASSLIAGPMIGYNEQFF. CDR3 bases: TGTGCCAGCAGCTTGATAGCGGGCCCGATGATCGGCTACAATGAGCAGTTCTTC. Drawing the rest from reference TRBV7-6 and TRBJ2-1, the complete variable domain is GAGVSQSPRYKVTKRGQDVALRCDPISGHVSLYWYRQALGQGPEFLTYFNYEAQQDKSGLPNDRFSAERPEGSISTLTIQRTEQRDSAMYRCASSLIAGPMIGYNEQFFGPGTRLTVL.

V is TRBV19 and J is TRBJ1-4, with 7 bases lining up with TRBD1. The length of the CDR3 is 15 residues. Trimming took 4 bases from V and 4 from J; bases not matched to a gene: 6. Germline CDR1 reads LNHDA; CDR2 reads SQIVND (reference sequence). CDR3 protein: CASSTHGTDNEKLFF. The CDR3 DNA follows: TGTGCCAGTAGTACCCACGGGACAGATAATGAAAAACTGTTTTTT. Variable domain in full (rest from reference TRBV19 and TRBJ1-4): DGGITQSPKYLFRKEGQNVTLSCEQNLNHDAMYWYRQDPGQGLRLIYYSQIVNDFQKGDIAEGYSVSREKKESFPLTVTSAQKNPTAFYLCASSTHGTDNEKLFFGSGTQLSVL.

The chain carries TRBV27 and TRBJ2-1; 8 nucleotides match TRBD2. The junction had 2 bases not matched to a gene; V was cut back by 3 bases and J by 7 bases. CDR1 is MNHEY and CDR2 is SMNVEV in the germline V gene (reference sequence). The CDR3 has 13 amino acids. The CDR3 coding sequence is TGTGCCAGCAGTTTTAGCGGGACTAATGAGCAGTTCTTC. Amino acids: CASSFSGTNEQFF.

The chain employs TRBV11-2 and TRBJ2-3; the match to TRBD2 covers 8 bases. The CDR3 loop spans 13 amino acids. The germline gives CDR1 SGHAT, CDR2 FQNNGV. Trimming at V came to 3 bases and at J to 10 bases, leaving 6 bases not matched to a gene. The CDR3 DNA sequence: TGTGCCAGCAGCTTCCCACTAGCGGATGCGCAGTATTTT. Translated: CASSFPLADAQYF.

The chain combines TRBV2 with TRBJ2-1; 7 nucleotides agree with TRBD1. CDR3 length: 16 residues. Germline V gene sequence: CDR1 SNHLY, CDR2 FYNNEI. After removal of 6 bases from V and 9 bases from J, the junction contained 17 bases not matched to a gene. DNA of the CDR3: TGTGCCAGCAGGGCGGATGAAGGACAGGTCCGGAGTGAGCAGTTCTTC. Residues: CASRADEGQVRSEQFF.

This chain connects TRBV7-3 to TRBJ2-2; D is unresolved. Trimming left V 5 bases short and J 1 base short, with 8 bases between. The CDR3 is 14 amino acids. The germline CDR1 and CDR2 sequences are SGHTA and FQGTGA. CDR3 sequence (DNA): TGTGCCAGCAGCCCCCCCCTGAACACCGGGGAGCTGTTTTTT. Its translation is CASSPPLNTGELFF.

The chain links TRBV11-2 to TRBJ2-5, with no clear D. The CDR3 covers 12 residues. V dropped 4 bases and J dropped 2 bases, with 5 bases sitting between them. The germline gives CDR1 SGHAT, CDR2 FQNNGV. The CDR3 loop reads CASSSLQETQYF. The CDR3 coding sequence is TGTGCCAGCAGCTCGCTACAAGAGACCCAGTACTTC.

The CDR3 DNA sequence: TGCGCCAGCAGCCCGGGGGGGCAGGTAGGGCAGCCCCAGCATTTT. It yields the protein CASSPGGQVGQPQHF. The chain carries TRBV4-1 and TRBJ1-5; TRBD1 is a possible D gene (6 bases). Germline CDR1 reads MGHRA; CDR2 reads YSYEKL. V lost 4 bases and J 7 bases, leaving 17 bases between the germline ends. The CDR3 has 15 residues.

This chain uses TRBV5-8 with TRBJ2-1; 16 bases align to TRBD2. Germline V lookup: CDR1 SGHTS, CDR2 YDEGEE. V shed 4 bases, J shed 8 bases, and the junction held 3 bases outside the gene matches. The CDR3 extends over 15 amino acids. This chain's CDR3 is CASSAGTSGRDEQFF. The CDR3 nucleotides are TGTGCCAGCAGCGCCGGGACTAGCGGGAGGGATGAGCAGTTCTTC.

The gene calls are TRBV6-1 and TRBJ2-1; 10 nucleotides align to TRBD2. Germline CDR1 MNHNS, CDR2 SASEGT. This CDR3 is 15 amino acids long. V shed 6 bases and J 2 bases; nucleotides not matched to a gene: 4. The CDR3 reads CASSPSGRAYNEQFF. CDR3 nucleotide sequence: TGTGCCAGCAGCCCCAGCGGGAGGGCCTACAATGAGCAGTTCTTC.

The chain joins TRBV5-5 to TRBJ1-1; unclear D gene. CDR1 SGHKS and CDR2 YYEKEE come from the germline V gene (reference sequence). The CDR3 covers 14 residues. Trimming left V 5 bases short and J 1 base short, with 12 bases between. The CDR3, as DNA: TGTGCCAGCAGGAAGAGTGACAAGAACACTGAAGCTTTCTTT. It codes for CASRKSDKNTEAFF.

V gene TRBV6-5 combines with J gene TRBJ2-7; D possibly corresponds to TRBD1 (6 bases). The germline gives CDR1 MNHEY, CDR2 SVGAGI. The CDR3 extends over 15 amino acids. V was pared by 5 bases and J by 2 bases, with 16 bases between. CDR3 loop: CASSPIQGSPYEQYF. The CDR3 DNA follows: TGTGCCAGCAGTCCGATCCAGGGGTCCCCCTACGAGCAGTACTTC.

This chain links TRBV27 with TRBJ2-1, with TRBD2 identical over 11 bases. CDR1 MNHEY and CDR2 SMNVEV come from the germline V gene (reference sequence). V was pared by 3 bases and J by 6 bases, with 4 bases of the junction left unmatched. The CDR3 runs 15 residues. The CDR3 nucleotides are TGTGCCAGCAGTTTTCGACTAGCGGGGAGCAATGAGCAGTTCTTC. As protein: CASSFRLAGSNEQFF.